These 13 T cell receptor beta chains came from one sample sequenced in a study of blood T cell repertoires in COVID-19. Libraries were prepared by immunoSEQ multiplex PCR; TCRdb keeps only in-frame clonotypes and omits some of them. Here the sample spans approximately 54,000 clones, roughly 79% being singletons. The sample was peripheral blood. These receptors were obtained from a woman in her sixties with acute or convalescent COVID-19.

The chain is built from TRBV12-3 or TRBV12-4 and TRBJ1-5; maybe TRBD1 (6 bases). The CDR3 is 13 residues long. Between the trimmed V and J ends, which lost 5 bases and 5 bases, there was a span of 10 bases. CDR3 in DNA: TGTGCCAGCAGTCCACAGGGATATCAGCCCCAGCATTTT. It specifies CASSPQGYQPQHF.

The chain links TRBV3-1 (or the pseudogene TRBV3-2) to TRBJ2-6; D remains unclear. Germline CDR1 reads LGHDT; CDR2 reads YNNKEL (reference sequence). V was pared by 0 bases and J by 0 bases, with 9 bases between. CDR3 length: 17 amino acids. The CDR3, as DNA: TGTGCCAGCAGCCAAGATAACAGTGTCTCTGGGGCCAACGTCCTGACTTTC. Its protein product is CASSQDNSVSGANVLTF.

V gene TRBV18 combines with J gene TRBJ1-4; 7 nucleotides line up with TRBD1. Trimming removed 1 base from V and 4 bases from J; junction bases left unmatched: 3. The germline CDR1 and CDR2 sequences are KGHSH and LQKENI. This CDR3 region has 15 residues. The CDR3 DNA reads as TGTGCCAGCTCACCACGGGGACAGCATAATGAAAAACTGTTTTTT. Translating it yields CASSPRGQHNEKLFF.

The count of this clone is one. The chain is built from TRBV2 and TRBJ2-1; 7 bases align to TRBD1. The length of the CDR3 is 15 residues. J was trimmed by 11 bases and V by 6 bases; bases with no gene match: 16. Germline V gives CDR1 SNHLY, CDR2 FYNNEI. In nucleotides, the CDR3 is TGTGCCAGCAGCGATGATGGACAGGACCTCCTGAAGCAGTTCTTC. Protein: CASSDDGQDLLKQFF.

The chain joins TRBV5-1 to TRBJ2-7; D is perhaps TRBD1 (6 bases). CDR1 and CDR2 (germline): SGHRS, YFSETQ. The CDR3 runs 13 residues. Trimming removed 2 bases from V and 1 base from J, with 7 bases in between. The CDR3 coding sequence is TGCGCCAGCAGCTTTACAGGGTCCTACGAGCAGTACTTC. This encodes CASSFTGSYEQYF.

This chain joins TRBV29-1 and TRBJ1-5; a weak D match, TRBD1 (6 bases). Germline loops: CDR1 SQVTM, CDR2 ANQGSEA. V was shortened by 4 bases and J by 3 bases, with 7 bases between the two germline ends. The CDR3 runs to 12 residues. CDR3 bases: TGCAGCGTTGGGGACAACAATCAGCCCCAGCATTTT. Protein: CSVGDNNQPQHF.

The CDR3 is CASSLEHYEQYF. The CDR3 DNA follows: TGCGCCAGCAGCTTGGAACACTACGAGCAGTACTTC. V usage is TRBV5-1 and J usage is TRBJ2-7; no definite D call. The CDR3 has 12 residues. The ends were cut back, 0 bases at V and 3 bases at J, with 4 bases in the middle. Germline V lookup: CDR1 SGHRS, CDR2 YFSETQ.

This CDR3 is CASTGQSNEKLFF. CDR3 sequence (DNA): TGTGCCAGCACGGGACAGAGTAATGAAAAACTGTTTTTT. V and J are TRBV2 and TRBJ1-4, with 7 bases aligning to TRBD1. The CDR3 sequence is 13 residues long. Trimming took 7 bases from V and 4 from J; bases not matched to a gene: 3. Germline V lookup: CDR1 SNHLY, CDR2 FYNNEI.

J is TRBJ1-6 and V is TRBV5-1, with 8 positions matching TRBD1. The germline gives CDR1 SGHRS, CDR2 YFSETQ. V trimming: 1 base; J trimming: 9 bases; junction bases outside the gene matches: 6. The CDR3 has 15 residues. The DNA of the CDR3 is TGCGCCAGCAGCTTGTCGATTGGACAGGGTTCACCCCTCCACTTT. Protein: CASSLSIGQGSPLHF.

This chain joins TRBV3-1 (or the pseudogene TRBV3-2) and TRBJ2-2; perhaps TRBD2 as D (5 bases). The V end lost 1 base, the J end lost 6 bases, and 12 bases lay between the germline ends. Germline V gene sequence: CDR1 LGHDT, CDR2 YNNKEL (reference sequence). CDR3 length: 15 residues. The CDR3 sequence is CASSQGLRGAGELFF. The CDR3, as DNA: TGTGCCAGCAGCCAAGGCCTCCGGGGAGCCGGGGAGCTGTTTTTT.

This clone appeared a single time. V gene TRBV7-9 combines with J gene TRBJ1-6; 8 bases are a match to TRBD1. The junction had 5 bases not matched to a gene; V was cut back by 2 bases and J by 8 bases. There are 15 residues in the CDR3. Germline CDR1 is SEHNR and CDR2 is FQNEAQ (reference sequence). The CDR3 protein is CASSLTTGEYSPLHF. CDR3 DNA sequence: TGTGCCAGCAGCTTAACGACAGGGGAGTATTCACCCCTCCACTTT. Variable domain in full (rest from reference TRBV7-9 and TRBJ1-6): DTGVSQNPRHKITKRGQNVTFRCDPISEHNRLYWYRQTLGQGPEFLTYFQNEAQLEKSRLLSDRFSAERPKGSFSTLEIQRTEQGDSAMYLCASSLTTGEYSPLHFGNGTRLTVT.

This sequence joins TRBV6-5 and TRBJ1-2; D uncertain. This CDR3 is built from 14 residues. V shed 0 bases and J shed 6 bases, with 11 bases lying between them. Germline values: CDR1 MNHEY, CDR2 SVGAGI. This CDR3 reads CASSYSGGPDGYTF. The CDR3 nucleotides read TGTGCCAGCAGTTACTCTGGCGGCCCCGATGGCTACACCTTC.

This sequence joins TRBV24-1 and TRBJ1-1, with TRBD1 as a possible D gene (6 bases). The length of the CDR3 is 15 residues. Germline V gene data show CDR1 as KGHDR and CDR2 as SFDVKD. V lost 4 bases to trimming and J lost 4 bases, with 15 bases between them. The CDR3 DNA sequence: TGTGCCACCAGTGACTCACAGGGAATGATCACTGAAGCTTTCTTT. Translated, it gives CATSDSQGMITEAFF.